The 21 T cell receptor beta chains in this list originate from one sample, sequenced in a study of Ad26.COV2.S vaccination and SARS-CoV-2 variants. Stated treatment: roughly 20 received Ad26.COV2.S at low or high dose, single or two shots; about 5 received placebo; per-sample allocation not given. The samples were gathered on day 63 after the first injection of vaccine or placebo. Sequencing was performed with immunoSEQ multiplex PCR; in TCRdb, only in-frame clones are kept and a portion is missing. The sample consists of 440,000 or so clones, about 90% of them appearing once. The source material was peripheral blood, sampled in a trial of Ad26.COV2.S vaccine versus placebo. The receptor source for this set is a person aged 18-60 years who received the Ad26.COV2.S COVID-19 vaccine or a placebo.

The chain combines TRBV27 with TRBJ2-3, with D unresolved. Germline CDR1 and CDR2: MNHEY and SMNVEV (reference sequence). Trimming took 4 bases from V and 4 from J, leaving 9 bases between them. This CDR3 is 13 amino acids long. The CDR3 bases are TGTGCCAGCAGTTCTCTGACGGCAGATACGCAGTATTTT. Translating gives CASSSLTADTQYF.

The chain links TRBV6-5 to TRBJ2-3; 8 nucleotides match TRBD2. With 5 bases clipped from V and 4 bases from J, the junction kept 5 bases outside the gene matches. CDR1 is MNHEY and CDR2 is SVGAGI in the germline V gene. The CDR3 covers 14 residues. The CDR3, as DNA: TGTGCCAGCAGTCCCGGGACTAGGGCAGATACGCAGTATTTT. Translated: CASSPGTRADTQYF.

This clone was counted between two and nine times. V is TRBV12-3 or TRBV12-4 and J is TRBJ2-2; no definite D call. V lost 6 bases to trimming and J lost 0 bases, with 5 bases between them. The CDR3 sequence is 13 residues long. CDR3 sequence: CASRVSNTGELFF. In DNA, the CDR3 is TGTGCCAGCAGGGTGTCGAACACCGGGGAGCTGTTTTTT.

The genes are TRBV5-4 and TRBJ2-7, with 9 bases identical to TRBD2. This CDR3 spans 15 amino acids. Trimming removed 2 bases from V and 6 bases from J; junction bases left unmatched: 9. The germline CDR1 and CDR2 sequences are SGHNT and YYREEE (reference sequence). This chain's CDR3 is CASSFGGGDAAEQYF. Here the CDR3 DNA reads TGTGCCAGCAGCTTTGGCGGGGGGGACGCGGCCGAGCAGTACTTC.

The chain uses TRBV5-5 and TRBJ2-6; weak D call: TRBD1 (6 bases). Germline V lookup: CDR1 SGHKS, CDR2 YYEKEE (reference sequence). The V and J ends lost 1 base and 0 bases respectively, with 14 bases between them. This CDR3 contains 18 residues. CDR3 region: CASSLFPGAPSGANVLTF. In nucleotides, the CDR3 is TGTGCCAGCAGCTTGTTTCCAGGGGCCCCCTCTGGGGCCAACGTCCTGACTTTC.

The V and J genes are TRBV28 and TRBJ1-1; D might be TRBD1 (5 bases). Deletions cut 5 bases from V and 1 base from J, with 14 bases between. The CDR3 covers 15 residues. Germline V gene lookup returns CDR1 MDHEN and CDR2 SYDVKM. The DNA of the CDR3 is TGTGCCAGCAGTCCTACCAGGGTTAAGAACACTGAAGCTTTCTTT. This encodes CASSPTRVKNTEAFF.

V gene TRBV15 combines with J gene TRBJ2-3; 10 nucleotides align to TRBD1. The ends lost 5 bases at V and 5 bases at J; junction bases unmatched: 1. The CDR3 length is 13 residues. CDR1 and CDR2 from the germline V gene are LNHNV and YYDKDF (reference sequence). The CDR3 DNA sequence: TGTGCCACCAGCGGGACAGGGGTAGATACGCAGTATTTT. Amino acids: CATSGTGVDTQYF. Looking up the rest from reference TRBV15 and TRBJ2-3 gives the full variable domain: DAMVIQNPRYQVTQFGKPVTLSCSQTLNHNVMYWYQQKSSQAPKLLFHYYDKDFNNEADTPDNFQSRRPNTSFCFLDIRSPGLGDTAMYLCATSGTGVDTQYFGPGTRLTVL.

V is TRBV11-2 and J is TRBJ1-3; D call uncertain. This CDR3 has 14 residues. V gave up 5 bases and J gave up 0 bases, with 8 bases separating them. The germline CDR1 and CDR2 sequences are SGHAT and FQNNGV. The CDR3 loop is CASSPIGSGNTIYF. CDR3 coding DNA: TGTGCCAGCAGCCCGATAGGCTCTGGAAACACCATATATTTT.

The V and J genes are TRBV6-5 and TRBJ2-7; 9 nucleotides agree with TRBD1. This CDR3 is 14 amino acids long. V gave up 2 bases and J gave up 2 bases; unmatched junction bases: 1. Per the germline V gene, CDR1 is MNHEY and CDR2 is SVGAGI. DNA for the CDR3: TGTGCCAGCAGTTACGGGGACAGGGCCTACGAGCAGTACTTC. Its translation: CASSYGDRAYEQYF.

The chain employs TRBV11-3 and TRBJ2-1, with TRBD1 matching 8 bases. From germline, CDR1 is SGHNT and CDR2 YENEEA. The CDR3 contains 17 residues. The ends lost 1 base at V and 4 bases at J; junction bases unmatched: 9. The CDR3 DNA sequence: TGTGCCAGCAGCTTAGGACCCGGACAGGGAATTTACAATGAGCAGTTCTTC. This translates into CASSLGPGQGIYNEQFF. The whole variable domain, remainder taken from reference TRBV11-3 and TRBJ2-1, is EAGVVQSPRYKIIEKKQPVAFWCNPISGHNTLYWYLQNLGQGPELLIRYENEEAVDDSQLPKDRFSAERLKGVDSTLKIQPAELGDSAVYLCASSLGPGQGIYNEQFFGPGTRLTVL.

The chain employs TRBV7-8 and TRBJ2-4; TRBD2 agrees at 13 bases. The CDR3 has 20 amino acids. V gave up 5 bases and J gave up 0 bases; unmatched junction bases: 13. Germline V CDR1 and CDR2: SGHVS, FQNEAQ. The CDR3 DNA sequence: TGTGCCAGCAGCCCGGCCGGACTAGCGGGAGAAGGTGTAGCCAAAAACATTCAGTACTTC. This sequence encodes CASSPAGLAGEGVAKNIQYF.

For the CDR3, the DNA is TGCGCCAGCTCTGGAGGGGGAGATACGCAGTATTTT. This sequence encodes CASSGGGDTQYF. This chain links TRBV10-2 with TRBJ2-3; D possibly uses TRBD1 or TRBD2 (6 bases each). Germline CDR1 reads WSHSY; CDR2 reads SAAADI. The CDR3 covers 12 residues. V was trimmed by 8 bases and J by 5 bases, leaving 11 bases between them.

This rearrangement joins TRBV27 to TRBJ2-3; D is undetermined. CDR3 length: 11 amino acids. V was pared by 3 bases and J by 6 bases, with 4 bases between. Germline V gene data show CDR1 as MNHEY and CDR2 as SMNVEV (reference sequence). This chain's CDR3 is CASSFSDTQYF. The CDR3 region has the DNA TGTGCCAGCAGTTTCAGTGATACGCAGTATTTT.

This chain links TRBV5-1 with TRBJ2-7; no firm D call. This CDR3 is 14 amino acids long. Germline loops: CDR1 SGHRS, CDR2 YFSETQ. V was clipped by 5 bases and J by 0 bases, with 12 bases between them. The CDR3: CASRPRTDSYEQYF. The CDR3 bases are TGCGCCAGCAGACCCCGGACGGACTCCTACGAGCAGTACTTC. The full variable domain, in which reference TRBV5-1 and TRBJ2-7 provide the parts outside the CDR3, is KAGVTQTPRYLIKTRGQQVTLSCSPISGHRSVSWYQQTPGQGLQFLFEYFSETQRNKGNFPGRFSGRQFSNSRSEMNVSTLELGDSALYLCASRPRTDSYEQYFGPGTRLTVT.

The chain employs TRBV4-3 and TRBJ1-6, with D unresolved. The ends were cut back, 0 bases at V and 5 bases at J, with 14 bases in the middle. Germline CDR1 reads LGHNA; CDR2 reads YSLEER. The CDR3 sequence is 17 residues long. In DNA form, the CDR3 reads TGCGCCAGCAGCCAAGATGCCCCCACAGTGGATAATTCACCCCTCCACTTT. Translation: CASSQDAPTVDNSPLHF.

The chain uses TRBV10-3 and TRBJ2-3; the D is unclear. Deletions cut 2 bases from V and 2 bases from J, with 5 bases between. The CDR3 is made up of 13 amino acids. The germline CDR1 and CDR2 sequences are ENHRY and SYGVKD. CDR3 sequence reads: CAISEGSTDTQYF. The DNA of the CDR3 is TGTGCCATCAGTGAGGGGTCCACAGATACGCAGTATTTT.

The chain carries TRBV28 and TRBJ2-7; TRBD2 might be the D (6 bases). V was cut by 10 bases and J by 3 bases, with 13 bases left in between. This CDR3 has 12 residues. The germline V gene has CDR1 MDHEN and CDR2 SYDVKM. The CDR3 region is CATPGTGYEQYF. CDR3 DNA sequence: TGTGCCACCCCTGGGACTGGCTACGAGCAGTACTTC. The full variable domain, with the rest looked up from reference TRBV28 and TRBJ2-7, is DVKVTQSSRYLVKRTGEKVFLECVQDMDHENMFWYRQDPGLGLRLIYFSYDVKMKEKGDIPEGYSVSREKKERFSLILESASTNQTSMYLCATPGTGYEQYFGPGTRLTVT.

The chain couples TRBV11-2 to TRBJ2-7, with 8 bases lining up with TRBD2. CDR3 length: 16 amino acids. The germline gives CDR1 SGHAT, CDR2 FQNNGV. V lost 5 bases to trimming and J lost 1 base; unmatched junction nucleotides: 10. CDR3: CASSRSGRVGSYEQYF. Written as DNA, the CDR3 is TGTGCCAGCAGCCGTTCCGGGAGGGTCGGGTCCTACGAGCAGTACTTC. Full variable domain (outside the CDR3, taken from reference TRBV11-2 and TRBJ2-7): EAGVAQSPRYKIIEKRQSVAFWCNPISGHATLYWYQQILGQGPKLLIQFQNNGVVDDSQLPKDRFSAERLKGVDSTLKIQPAKLEDSAVYLCASSRSGRVGSYEQYFGPGTRLTVT.

The chain is built from TRBV7-8 and TRBJ2-3; the match to TRBD2 covers 12 bases. Per germline, CDR1 SGHVS and CDR2 FQNEAQ. V was pared by 2 bases and J by 3 bases, with 3 bases of the junction left unmatched. The CDR3 runs 16 residues. The DNA for the CDR3 is TGTGCCAGCAGCTTACCGACTAGCGGGAGAACAGATACGCAGTATTTT. It yields the protein CASSLPTSGRTDTQYF.

This chain joins TRBV5-6 and TRBJ2-7; unclear D gene. The ends were cut back, 4 bases at V and 3 bases at J, with 8 bases in the middle. Germline loops: CDR1 SGHDT, CDR2 YYEEEE. CDR3 size: 12 residues. CDR3 DNA: TGTGCCAGCAGCCGAGAGTTCTACGAGCAGTACTTC. Amino acids: CASSREFYEQYF.

The chain combines TRBV14 with TRBJ1-3; D is unclear. CDR1 and CDR2 from the germline V gene are SGHDN and FVKESK. CDR3 length: 13 amino acids. Trimming removed 4 bases at V and 7 bases at J, with 11 bases between. CDR3 sequence reads: CASSREQWNTIYF. The CDR3 DNA reads as TGTGCCAGCAGCCGAGAACAGTGGAACACCATATATTTT. The complete variable domain, with remaining parts taken from reference TRBV14 and TRBJ1-3, reads EAGVTQFPSHSVIEKGQTVTLRCDPISGHDNLYWYRRVMGKEIKFLLHFVKESKQDESGMPNNRFLAERTGGTYSTLKVQPAELEDSGVYFCASSREQWNTIYFGEGSWLTVV.